Each of the 24 T cell receptor beta chains below was sequenced from the same sample in a study of T-cell reconstitution after alpha-beta-depleted transplantation in children. Preparation of the TCRbeta library used unique molecular identifiers. TCRdb passed the PCR reads through MiXCR, listing each CDR3 protein once. In the table there are 500,000 to 750,000 distinct CDR3 sequences, over 10% of which are singletons. The starting material was PBMCs, mostly from graft donor cells, obtained 360 days after TCRalphabeta/CD19-depleted stem cell transplant. These receptors came from a male patient aged 10 to 17 who had a stem cell transplant for acute myeloid leukemia, so the T cells may come from the graft donor.

This rearrangement joins TRBV27 to TRBJ1-5, with 7 bases fitting TRBD1. From germline, CDR1 is MNHEY and CDR2 SMNVEV (reference sequence). This CDR3 has 16 residues. The trim removed 6 bases at V and 1 base at J, leaving 9 bases unmatched. This CDR3 is CASSSVRGGSNQPQHF. CDR3 nucleotide sequence: TGTGCCAGCAGCTCGGTCAGGGGGGGGAGCAATCAGCCCCAGCATTTT.

There are a few counts of this clonotype. The CDR3 protein is CSVGAGSSYNEQFF. CDR3 nucleotides: TGCAGCGTGGGGGCGGGGAGCTCCTACAATGAGCAGTTCTTC. The gene calls are TRBV29-1 and TRBJ2-1; D tentatively fits TRBD1 or TRBD2 (6 bases each). The CDR3 has 14 residues. Per the germline V gene, CDR1 is SQVTM and CDR2 is ANQGSEA. Trimming removed 6 bases from V and 0 bases from J, with 12 bases in between.

This rearrangement joins TRBV11-2 to TRBJ2-7, with 10 positions matching TRBD1. CDR1 and CDR2 from the germline V gene are SGHAT and FQNNGV. The CDR3 sequence is 18 residues long. Trimming took 4 bases from V and 1 from J; bases not matched to a gene: 13. The DNA for the CDR3 is TGTGCCAGCAGCTCTCACCCTCCCCGGGACAGGGGTTCCTACGAGCAGTACTTC. It encodes CASSSHPPRDRGSYEQYF.

This clonotype has a count of ten or more. The chain links TRBV29-1 to TRBJ2-7; D is possibly TRBD1 (6 bases). Germline assignment: CDR1 SQVTM and CDR2 ANQGSEA. The CDR3 sequence is 14 residues long. V dropped 4 bases and J dropped 2 bases, with 15 bases sitting between them. The chain's CDR3 is CSVVKVGAPYEQYF. The CDR3 DNA reads TGCAGCGTTGTTAAGGTGGGGGCGCCCTACGAGCAGTACTTC.

Ten or more counts support this clonotype. This chain connects TRBV21-1 to TRBJ2-3; TRBD2 is the table's D call and was not checked against the DNA. TRBV21-1 is a recognized pseudogene. The CDR3 totals 15 residues. For the CDR3, the DNA is TGTGCCAGCTCCCCTAGCGGGAGTCCGAAAGATACGCAGTATTTT. This encodes CASSPSGSPKDTQYF.

A few counts support this clonotype. The rearrangement links TRBV12-3 or TRBV12-4 to TRBJ2-1; D may be TRBD1 or TRBD2 (5 bases each). The CDR3 runs 17 residues. The germline V and J ends were trimmed by 3 bases and 3 bases, with 18 bases remaining between them. The CDR3 protein is CASSFRGYPELYNEQFF. CDR3 nucleotide sequence: TGTGCCAGCAGTTTTCGGGGCTACCCGGAGCTCTACAATGAGCAGTTCTTC.

With respect to this clonotype: At one end the junction does not follow the germline gene, possibly because of a read error. The chain uses TRBV27 and TRBJ2-1, with 9 bases matching TRBD2. Germline V lookup: CDR1 MNHEY, CDR2 SMNVEV (reference sequence). There are 17 residues in the CDR3. CDR3 sequence reads: CTSSFPGTSSPYNEQFF. DNA for the CDR3: TGCACCAGCAGTTTCCCCGGGACTAGCTCACCCTACAATGAGCAGTTCTTC.

This clonotype was seen a few times. The rearrangement joins TRBV29-1 to TRBJ2-7; 8 positions agree with TRBD2. Germline CDR1 reads SQVTM; CDR2 reads ANQGSEA. The length of the CDR3 is 12 residues. V shed 8 bases and J 3 bases; nucleotides not matched to a gene: 6. The CDR3: CSLSGSIYEQYF. CDR3 nucleotides: TGCAGCCTCAGCGGGAGTATCTACGAGCAGTACTTC.

The chain is built from TRBV12-3 or TRBV12-4 and TRBJ2-3, with D tentatively TRBD2 (5 bases). The CDR3 runs 15 residues. Trimming shortened V by 2 bases and J by 5 bases, and 14 bases separated the two germline ends. In nucleotides, the CDR3 is TGTGCCAGCAGTTTAACCAGCTTTGCGGGAGATACGCAGTATTTT. The encoded protein is CASSLTSFAGDTQYF.

The CDR3 region has the DNA TGTGCCAGCAGCTTATATCCGAGCGGGAGGGGCACAGATACGCAGTATTTT. Its protein product is CASSLYPSGRGTDTQYF. The genes are TRBV11-2 and TRBJ2-3; 10 nucleotides line up with TRBD2. After removal of 2 bases from V and 1 base from J, the junction contained 6 bases not matched to a gene. The CDR3 is 17 amino acids. The germline CDR1 and CDR2 sequences are SGHAT and FQNNGV.

This clonotype was seen at least ten times. In DNA form, the CDR3 reads TGTGCCAGCAGTTTGATAAAAGGACTAGCGGGAGCCTACGAGCAGTACTTC. This encodes CASSLIKGLAGAYEQYF. This rearrangement joins TRBV28 to TRBJ2-7; 13 bases fit TRBD2. V gave up 3 bases and J gave up 2 bases; unmatched junction bases: 7. The length of the CDR3 is 17 residues. Germline values: CDR1 MDHEN, CDR2 SYDVKM.

This rearrangement joins TRBV20-1 to TRBJ2-5, with 9 bases lining up with TRBD2. V lost 3 bases to trimming and J lost 5 bases; unmatched junction nucleotides: 13. This CDR3 is built from 16 residues. The germline V gene has CDR1 DFQATT and CDR2 SNEGSKA (reference sequence). The CDR3, as DNA: TGCAGTGCTAGCGAGGCGGGGGGGTGGGGCCAGGAGACCCAGTACTTC. This translates into CSASEAGGWGQETQYF.

This clonotype has ten or more counts. The chain combines TRBV28 with TRBJ2-1; D gene uncertain. The germline gives CDR1 MDHEN, CDR2 SYDVKM. CDR3 length: 12 residues. The V end was cut by 6 bases, the J end by 8 bases, with 11 bases between. DNA for the CDR3: TGTGCCAGCAGCCCCTCCCGGGATGAGCAGTTCTTC. It is translated as CASSPSRDEQFF.

This chain connects TRBV5-1 to TRBJ2-3; D is unclear. CDR1 SGHRS and CDR2 YFSETQ come from the germline V gene. V lost 1 base and J lost 0, with 12 bases in between. This CDR3 is 16 amino acids long. The CDR3: CASSLMRFGSTDTQYF. CDR3 DNA: TGCGCCAGCAGCTTGATGAGGTTCGGGAGCACAGATACGCAGTATTTT.

V gene TRBV6-1 combines with J gene TRBJ2-1, with TRBD1 identical over 8 bases. The CDR3 is 15 residues long. Germline V CDR1 and CDR2: MNHNS, SASEGT. The V gene end was trimmed by 6 bases and the J gene end by 4 bases; junction bases not matched to a gene: 8. The CDR3 DNA follows: TGTGCCAGCAGGAGTCAGGGGGCCCGGTACAATGAGCAGTTCTTC. The encoded protein is CASRSQGARYNEQFF.

V gene TRBV2 combines with J gene TRBJ1-1, with D perhaps matching TRBD1 (6 bases). CDR1 and CDR2 from the germline V gene are SNHLY and FYNNEI. The V and J ends lost 3 bases and 4 bases respectively, with 12 bases between them. The CDR3 contains 14 residues. The CDR3 loop is CASSERRGSTEAFF. The DNA of the CDR3 is TGTGCCAGCAGTGAGCGAAGGGGGAGCACTGAAGCTTTCTTT.

This clonotype has a handful of counts. The V gene is TRBV7-3, the J gene TRBJ2-1, with 9 positions matching TRBD2. The V gene's germline CDR1 is SGHTA and CDR2 FQGTGA. The CDR3 is made up of 14 amino acids. The V and J ends lost 4 bases and 8 bases, in that order; junction bases with no gene match: 6. The CDR3 nucleotides are TGTGCCAGCAGCTCAGGACTAGCGCCCGATGAGCAGTTCTTC. Translated: CASSSGLAPDEQFF. Looking up the rest from reference TRBV7-3 and TRBJ2-1 gives the full variable domain: GAGVSQTPSNKVTEKGKYVELRCDPISGHTALYWYRQSLGQGPEFLIYFQGTGAADDSGLPNDRFFAVRPEGSVSTLKIQRTERGDSAVYLCASSSGLAPDEQFFGPGTRLTVL.

This clonotype was observed a handful of times. The chain carries TRBV5-1 and TRBJ2-3; the D gene could be TRBD1 or TRBD2 (6 bases each). Trimming took off 2 bases at V and 1 base at J, with 11 bases between the two ends. The CDR3 is 15 amino acids. Germline values: CDR1 SGHRS, CDR2 YFSETQ. CDR3 nucleotide sequence: TGCGCCAGCAGCTTCCCGGGGGCAGGCACAGATACGCAGTATTTT. This sequence encodes CASSFPGAGTDTQYF.

This clonotype showed up just a few times. The V and J genes are TRBV29-1 and TRBJ2-7; TRBD2 agrees at 11 bases. This CDR3 comprises 13 residues. After removal of 6 bases from V and 5 bases from J, the junction contained 6 bases not matched to a gene. Germline V gene lookup returns CDR1 SQVTM and CDR2 ANQGSEA. CDR3 sequence: CSVLTSGSNEQYF. CDR3 DNA: TGCAGCGTCCTAACTAGCGGGAGCAACGAGCAGTACTTC.

This clonotype occurred many times. The rearrangement uses TRBV5-1 and TRBJ2-5, with D perhaps TRBD1 (7 bases). The CDR3 has 14 amino acids. With 4 bases removed from V and 2 bases from J, the gap between germline ends came to 12 bases. Germline loops: CDR1 SGHRS, CDR2 YFSETQ. DNA for the CDR3: TGCGCCAGCAGCCGACAGGGACTTCAAGAGACCCAGTACTTC. It encodes CASSRQGLQETQYF.

This clonotype was recorded many times. The CDR3 DNA is TGTGCCAGCAGTTCGACGACTGTGTCCTACGAGCAGTACTTC. It translates to CASSSTTVSYEQYF. This chain connects TRBV6-2 or TRBV6-3 to TRBJ2-7; D not certain. CDR1 MNHEY and CDR2 SVGEGT come from the germline V gene. This CDR3 spans 14 amino acids. V shed 4 bases and J shed 1 base, with 11 bases lying between them.

This clonotype was recorded a few times. The chain combines TRBV2 with TRBJ2-5; TRBD2 is a possible D gene (6 bases). The germline CDR1 and CDR2 sequences are SNHLY and FYNNEI. The CDR3 totals 15 residues. The V end lost 5 bases, the J end lost 2 bases, and 15 bases lay between the germline ends. The CDR3 DNA is TGTGCCAGCAGTTCCGGGCGGGGCCCACAAGAGACCCAGTACTTC. Translated: CASSSGRGPQETQYF.

V usage is TRBV20-1 and J usage is TRBJ2-1, with D hard to call. Trimming took off 5 bases at V and 9 bases at J, with 11 bases between the two ends. Germline V gives CDR1 DFQATT, CDR2 SNEGSKA (reference sequence). CDR3 length equals 11 residues. The CDR3 spells CSAPQLFEQFF. DNA for the CDR3: TGCAGTGCTCCACAGTTATTTGAGCAGTTCTTC.

This clonotype was counted only a few times. This chain links TRBV28 with TRBJ2-1; no definite D call. With 4 bases removed from V and 2 bases from J, the gap between germline ends came to 15 bases. The CDR3 has 16 amino acids. Germline CDR1 is MDHEN and CDR2 is SYDVKM. CDR3 in amino acids: CASSSSDGGPYNEQFF. In nucleotides, the CDR3 is TGTGCCAGCAGTTCCTCGGACGGTGGCCCCTACAATGAGCAGTTCTTC. Variable domain in full (rest from reference TRBV28 and TRBJ2-1): DVKVTQSSRYLVKRTGEKVFLECVQDMDHENMFWYRQDPGLGLRLIYFSYDVKMKEKGDIPEGYSVSREKKERFSLILESASTNQTSMYLCASSSSDGGPYNEQFFGPGTRLTVL.